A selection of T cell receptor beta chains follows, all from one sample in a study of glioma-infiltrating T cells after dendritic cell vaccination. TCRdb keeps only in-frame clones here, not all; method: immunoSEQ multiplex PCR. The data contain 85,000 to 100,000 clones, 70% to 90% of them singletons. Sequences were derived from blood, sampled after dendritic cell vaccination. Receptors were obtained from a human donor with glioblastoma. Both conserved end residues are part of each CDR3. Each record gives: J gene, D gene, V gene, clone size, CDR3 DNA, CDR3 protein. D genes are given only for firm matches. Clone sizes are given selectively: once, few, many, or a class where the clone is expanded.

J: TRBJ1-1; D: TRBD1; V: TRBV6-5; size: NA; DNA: TGTGCCAGCAGGATGGACAGGGGGCTCGGTGAAGCTTTCTTT; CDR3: CASRMDRGLGEAFF
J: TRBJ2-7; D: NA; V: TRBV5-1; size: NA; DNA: TGCGCCAGCAGCTTGCTGAGGCCGACGGCCGCCTACGAGCAGTACTTC; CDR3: CASSLLRPTAAYEQYF
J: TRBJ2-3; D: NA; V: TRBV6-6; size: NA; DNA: TGTGCCAGCAGTTACAGGGGAGATACGCAGTATTTT; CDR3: CASSYRGDTQYF
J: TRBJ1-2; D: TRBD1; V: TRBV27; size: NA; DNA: TGTGCCAGCAGGGGGACAGCTAACTATGGCTACACCTTC; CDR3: CASRGTANYGYTF
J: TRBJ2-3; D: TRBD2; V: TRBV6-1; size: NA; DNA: TGTGCCAGCAGTGAAGCTAGCGGGGGGGCCACAGATACGCAGTATTTT; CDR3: CASSEASGGATDTQYF
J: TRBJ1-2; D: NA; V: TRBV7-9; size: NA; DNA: TGTGCCAGCAGCTTAGGGTACAGCCCCCAGGGCTACACCTTC; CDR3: CASSLGYSPQGYTF
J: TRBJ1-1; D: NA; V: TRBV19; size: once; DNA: TGTGCCAGTTCCGGGTCAATTAACACTGAAGCTTTCTTT; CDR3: CASSGSINTEAFF
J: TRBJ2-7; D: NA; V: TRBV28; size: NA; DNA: TGTGCCAGCAGACTCGGAGCCTACGAGCAGTACTTC; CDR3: CASRLGAYEQYF
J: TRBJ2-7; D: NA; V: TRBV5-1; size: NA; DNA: TGCGCCAGCAGCTTAAACACCGATTCCTACGAGCAGTACTTC; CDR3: CASSLNTDSYEQYF
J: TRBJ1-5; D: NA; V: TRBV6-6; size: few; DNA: TGTGCCAGCAGGGGAGGGTCTAATCAGCCCCAGCATTTT; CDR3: CASRGGSNQPQHF
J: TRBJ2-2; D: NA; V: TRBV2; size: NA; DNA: TGTGCCAGCACGGGGGATTTTTCGAACACCGGGGAGCTGTTTTTT; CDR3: CASTGDFSNTGELFF
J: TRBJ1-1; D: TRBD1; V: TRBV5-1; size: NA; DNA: TGCGCCAGCAGCACATGGACAGGGGGCACTGAAGCTTTCTTT; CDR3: CASSTWTGGTEAFF
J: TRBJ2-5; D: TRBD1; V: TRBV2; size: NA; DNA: TGTGCCAGCAGCGGGGACAGCCCGTCGGTCGAGACCCAGTACTTC; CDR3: CASSGDSPSVETQYF
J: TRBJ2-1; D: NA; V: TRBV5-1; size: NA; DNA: TGCGCCAGCAGCGATACGGGACATATGGTGTACAATGAGCAGTTCTTC; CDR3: CASSDTGHMVYNEQFF
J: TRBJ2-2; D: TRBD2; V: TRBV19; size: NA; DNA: TGTGCCAGTAGCCCCGGGACTAGCGGGAGGACCGGGGAGCTGTTTTTT; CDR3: CASSPGTSGRTGELFF
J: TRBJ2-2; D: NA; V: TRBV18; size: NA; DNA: TGTGCCAGCTGTCAACAGGGTCCTAAGGCCGGGGAGCTGTTTTTT; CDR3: CASCQQGPKAGELFF
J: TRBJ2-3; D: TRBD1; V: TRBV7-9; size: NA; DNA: TGTGCCAGCAGCCGCGGGACAGGCCCCGGGGATACGCAGTATTTT; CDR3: CASSRGTGPGDTQYF
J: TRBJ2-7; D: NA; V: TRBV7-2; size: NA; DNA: TGTGCCAGCAGCTTCGGGAGAGCCTACGAGCAGTACTTC; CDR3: CASSFGRAYEQYF
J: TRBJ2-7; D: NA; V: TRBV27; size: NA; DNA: TGTGCCAGCAGTTCTGGGAGCTCCTACGAGCAGTACTTC; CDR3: CASSSGSSYEQYF
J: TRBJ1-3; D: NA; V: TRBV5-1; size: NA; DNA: TGCGCCAGTTTCGGGGGTTCTGGAAACACCATATATTTT; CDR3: CASFGGSGNTIYF
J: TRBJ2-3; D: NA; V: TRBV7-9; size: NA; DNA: TGTGCCAGCAGCTTGACCCGGGACACCAGCACAGATACGCAGTATTTT; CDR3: CASSLTRDTSTDTQYF
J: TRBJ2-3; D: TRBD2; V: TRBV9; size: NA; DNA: TGTGCCAGCAGCGCCGCTAGCGGGAGGGCTACAGATACGCAGTATTTT; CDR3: CASSAASGRATDTQYF
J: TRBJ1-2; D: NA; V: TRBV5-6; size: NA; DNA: TGTGCCAGCAGCCCGTTTTTGGGGGGGCGTAACTATGGCTACACCTTC; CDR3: CASSPFLGGRNYGYTF
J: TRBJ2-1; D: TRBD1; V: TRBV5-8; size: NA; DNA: TGTGCCAGCAGCTTGCAGGCAGGGGGCAGTTTCGATGAGCAGTTCTTC; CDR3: CASSLQAGGSFDEQFF
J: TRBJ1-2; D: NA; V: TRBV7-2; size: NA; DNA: TGTGCCAGCAGCATCGTTTATGAGGGTAGTGGCTACACCTTC; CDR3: CASSIVYEGSGYTF
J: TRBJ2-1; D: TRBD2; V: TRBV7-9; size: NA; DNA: TGTGCCAGCAGCTTAGAACAATATAGCGGGGGGACCTACAATGAGCAGTTCTTC; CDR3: CASSLEQYSGGTYNEQFF
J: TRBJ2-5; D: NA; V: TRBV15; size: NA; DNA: TGTGCCACCAGCAGAGATCAGGGTCGAGAGACCCAGTACTTC; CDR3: CATSRDQGRETQYF
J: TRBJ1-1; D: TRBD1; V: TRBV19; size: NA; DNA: TGTGCCAGCTCAAGACAGGGGGGCATGAACACTGAAGCTTTCTTT; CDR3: CASSRQGGMNTEAFF
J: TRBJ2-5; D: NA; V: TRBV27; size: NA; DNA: TGTGCCAGCAGTTTCAATACGGGGGAGACCCAGTACTTC; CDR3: CASSFNTGETQYF
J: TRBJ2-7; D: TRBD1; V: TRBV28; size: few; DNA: TGTGCCAGCGGGGACAGATACGAGCAGTACTTC; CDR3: CASGDRYEQYF
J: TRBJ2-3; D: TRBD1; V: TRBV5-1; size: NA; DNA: TGCGCCAGCAGCGTGGGGGACAGAGAGACAGATACGCAGTATTTT; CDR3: CASSVGDRETDTQYF
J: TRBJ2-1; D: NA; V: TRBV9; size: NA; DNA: TGTGCCAGCAGCTTAACATCAGGGACAACCTACAATGAGCAGTTCTTC; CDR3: CASSLTSGTTYNEQFF
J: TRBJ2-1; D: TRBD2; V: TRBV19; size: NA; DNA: TGTGCCACCGACCGGTCTAGCGGGGGTTTTTACAATGAGCAGTTCTTC; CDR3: CATDRSSGGFYNEQFF
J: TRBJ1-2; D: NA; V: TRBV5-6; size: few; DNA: TGTGCCAGCAGCTTGATAACCCGGGGTTATGGCTACACCTTC; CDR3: CASSLITRGYGYTF
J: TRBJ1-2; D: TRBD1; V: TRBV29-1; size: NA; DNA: TGCAGCGTTGATATGGTGACAGGGAGTTATGGCTACACCTTC; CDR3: CSVDMVTGSYGYTF
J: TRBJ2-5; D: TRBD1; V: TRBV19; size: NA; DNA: TGTGCCAGTAGTATGACAGGGGGTAGATCGTACCAAGAGACCCAGTACTTC; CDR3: CASSMTGGRSYQETQYF
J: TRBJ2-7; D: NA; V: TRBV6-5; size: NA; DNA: TGTGCCAGCAGTTACGGTGCCGACTACTACGAGCAGTACTTC; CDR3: CASSYGADYYEQYF
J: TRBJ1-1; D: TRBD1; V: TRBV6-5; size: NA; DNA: TGTGCCAGCACTGCGACAGGGCGTTGGACTGAAGCTTTCTTT; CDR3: CASTATGRWTEAFF
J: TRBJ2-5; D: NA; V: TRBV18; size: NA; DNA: TGTGCCAGCTCATTCCAGCAGGGGCAAGAGACCCAGTACTTC; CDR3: CASSFQQGQETQYF
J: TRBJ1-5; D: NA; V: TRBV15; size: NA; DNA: TGTGCCACCAGCAGAGCCGAGGCCCAGCCCCAGCATTTT; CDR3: CATSRAEAQPQHF
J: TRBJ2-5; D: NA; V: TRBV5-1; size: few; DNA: TGCGCCAGCAGCTTGCCGGGTAGACAGGACTCGGAGACCCAGTACTTC; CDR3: CASSLPGRQDSETQYF
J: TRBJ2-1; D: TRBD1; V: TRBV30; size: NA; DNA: TGTGCCTGGAACGAACAGGGGTACCCTACCTACTTCTTC; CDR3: CAWNEQGYPTYFF
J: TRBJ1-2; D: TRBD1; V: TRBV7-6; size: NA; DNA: TGTGCCAGCAGCTCGGGGACAGGGGGCACCTATGGCTACACCTTC; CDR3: CASSSGTGGTYGYTF
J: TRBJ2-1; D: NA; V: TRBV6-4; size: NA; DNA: TGTGCCAGCAGTGACACGAAACCATCTAGCAACAATGAGCAGTTCTTC; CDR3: CASSDTKPSSNNEQFF
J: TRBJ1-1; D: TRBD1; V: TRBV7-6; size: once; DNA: TGTGCCAGCAGCTACCGGACAGGGGGAGACACTGAAGCTTTCTTT; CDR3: CASSYRTGGDTEAFF
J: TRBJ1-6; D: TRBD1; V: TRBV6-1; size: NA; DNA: TGTGCCAGCAGGTGGACAGGAGGCAATTCACCCCTCCACTTT; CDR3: CASRWTGGNSPLHF
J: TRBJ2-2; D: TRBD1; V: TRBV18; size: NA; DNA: TGTGCCAGCTCCGACAGGGTTAACACCGGGGAGCTGTTTTTT; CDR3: CASSDRVNTGELFF
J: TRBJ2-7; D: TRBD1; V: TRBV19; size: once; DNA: TGTGCCAGTAGTATAGGTACCGGGACAGGGCTCGAGCAGTACTTC; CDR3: CASSIGTGTGLEQYF
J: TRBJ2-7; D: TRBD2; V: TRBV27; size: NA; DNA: TGTGCCAGCAGTTTATGGCGGGGGGTAGTGGGCTACGAGCAGTACTTC; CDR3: CASSLWRGVVGYEQYF
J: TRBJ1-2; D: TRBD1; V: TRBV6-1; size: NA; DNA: TGTGCCAGCAGCGTCGACAGGGAGAACTATGGCTACACCTTC; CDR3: CASSVDRENYGYTF
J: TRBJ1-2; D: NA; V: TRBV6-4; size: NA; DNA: TGTGCCAGCAGTCCCCAGCTAGGGGTTGGCTACACCTTC; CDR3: CASSPQLGVGYTF